This is a list of T cell receptor beta chains from one sample in a study of T cell changes during pregnancy in multiple sclerosis. Profiling relied on immunoSEQ multiplex PCR, and the TCRdb table lists in-frame clones only, not all of them. This table holds about 87,000 clones, 85% to 95% found once. This material consisted of peripheral blood, taken in the third trimester of pregnancy. These receptors were obtained from a female donor in good health, enrolled as a control in a pregnancy study. Each CDR3 is given with its conserved first and last residue. Each record gives: clone size, D gene, J gene, CDR3 length, V gene, CDR3 protein, CDR3 DNA. D genes are given only for firm matches. Only part of the rows carry a size: once, few, many, or a class if the clone is expanded.

>.|TRBD2|TRBJ2-2|18|TRBV4-2
CASSQEEFRAGVRGELFF
TGTGCCAGCAGCCAAGAAGAATTTCGGGCGGGGGTGAGAGGGGAGCTGTTTTTT
>.|.|TRBJ2-7|14|TRBV10-3
CAISESRERVEQYF
TGTGCCATCAGTGAGAGTCGGGAGAGGGTCGAGCAGTACTTC
>.|TRBD2|TRBJ2-1|14|TRBV29-1
CSVLTSGSGNEQFF
TGCAGCGTCCTCACTAGCGGGAGTGGGAATGAGCAGTTCTTC
>.|TRBD1|TRBJ2-5|17|TRBV5-1
CASSPTLLGQVVETQYF
TGCGCCAGCAGCCCCACCTTGCTCGGACAGGTTGTCGAGACCCAGTACTTC
>.|.|TRBJ2-5|14|TRBV27
CASSTGTTGETQYF
TGTGCCAGCAGTACAGGGACTACCGGAGAGACCCAGTACTTC
>.|TRBD1|TRBJ1-2|12|TRBV7-6
CASSTRTGGYTF
TGTGCCAGCAGCACCCGGACAGGAGGCTACACCTTC
>.|.|TRBJ1-4|14|TRBV5-1
CASREEATNEKLFF
TGCGCCAGCCGGGAGGAAGCAACTAATGAAAAACTGTTTTTT
>.|TRBD1|TRBJ2-5|16|TRBV10-3
CAISEEQTGRRETQYF
TGTGCCATCAGTGAGGAACAGACAGGGAGACGGGAGACCCAGTACTTC
>.|.|TRBJ2-7|14|TRBV11-3
CASSLELHYVGQYF
TGTGCCAGCAGCTTAGAACTACATTACGTCGGGCAGTACTTC
>.|.|TRBJ1-5|14|TRBV6-6
CASSYLGDIQPQHF
TGTGCCAGCAGTTACTTAGGGGATATCCAGCCCCAGCATTTT
>.|TRBD1|TRBJ2-1|16|TRBV6-4
CASSDFRTGDYNEQFF
TGTGCCAGCAGTGACTTTAGGACAGGGGATTACAATGAGCAGTTCTTC
>.|.|TRBJ1-2|15|TRBV6-5
CASSFSGQGGYGYTF
TGTGCCAGCAGTTTCTCTGGCCAGGGAGGCTATGGCTACACCTTC
>.|TRBD1|TRBJ2-5|15|TRBV27
CASSLGQGLRETQYF
TGTGCCAGCAGTCTAGGACAGGGCCTTAGGGAGACCCAGTACTTC
>.|.|TRBJ2-2|17|TRBV4-1
CASSQAQGKAVSGELFF
TGCGCCAGCAGCCAAGCCCAGGGGAAAGCGGTTTCCGGGGAGCTGTTTTTT
>.|.|TRBJ1-5|16|TRBV5-8
CASSSPTGRGNQPQHF
TGTGCCAGCAGCTCCCCCACCGGCAGGGGCAATCAGCCCCAGCATTTT
>.|.|TRBJ2-2|14|TRBV7-2
CASSSTGRTGELFF
TGTGCCAGCAGCTCGACAGGACGCACCGGGGAGCTGTTTTTT
>.|.|TRBJ1-2|15|TRBV5-5
CASSSLRQINYGYTF
TGTGCCAGCAGCTCCCTCCGACAGATTAACTATGGCTACACCTTC
>.|TRBD2|TRBJ2-1|14|TRBV29-1
CSGGLANSYNEQFF
TGCAGCGGGGGACTAGCGAATTCCTACAATGAGCAGTTCTTC
>once|TRBD1|TRBJ2-6|16|TRBV7-9
CASSGAGGSGANVLTF
TGTGCCAGCAGCGGAGCAGGGGGCTCTGGGGCCAACGTCCTGACTTTC
>.|TRBD1|TRBJ2-5|16|TRBV19
CASSPANRGRQETQYF
TGTGCCAGTAGTCCTGCAAACAGGGGGCGACAAGAGACCCAGTACTTC
>.|.|TRBJ2-4|13|TRBV27
CASSLGRQGIQYF
TGTGCCAGCAGTTTAGGCAGGCAGGGCATTCAGTACTTC
>.|.|TRBJ2-7|13|TRBV21-1
CASSKVCSAEQYF
TGTGCCAGCAGCAAAGTTTGCAGCGCCGAGCAGTACTTC
>.|TRBD2|TRBJ2-3|16|TRBV5-4
CASSLLAGESSDTQYF
TGTGCCAGCAGCTTACTAGCGGGAGAGTCTTCAGATACGCAGTATTTT
>.|.|TRBJ1-5|14|TRBV25-1
CASSEVGGNQPQHF
TGTGCCAGCAGTGAAGTCGGGGGGAATCAGCCCCAGCATTTT
>many|TRBD1|TRBJ2-2|16|TRBV10-3
CAISQGQGPTTGELFF
TGTGCCATCAGTCAGGGACAGGGGCCTACTACCGGGGAGCTGTTTTTT
>.|TRBD2|TRBJ2-1|15|TRBV18
CASSRTGSGSHEQFF
TGTGCCAGCTCACGGACGGGTAGCGGGAGCCATGAGCAGTTCTTC
>.|TRBD1|TRBJ1-2|14|TRBV7-8
CASSPEQGALGYTF
TGTGCCAGCAGCCCGGAACAGGGGGCGCTTGGCTACACCTTC
>once|TRBD1|TRBJ1-1|17|TRBV19
CASSPWDRGLSNTEAFF
TGTGCCAGTAGTCCCTGGGACAGGGGATTGAGTAACACTGAAGCTTTCTTT